A selection of T cell receptor beta chains follows, all from one sample in a study of T cell responses to AZD1222 COVID-19 vaccine. Sequencing was performed with immunoSEQ multiplex PCR; in TCRdb, only in-frame clones are kept and a portion is missing. Of around 25,000 clones listed, more than 75% are singletons. The source material was peripheral blood, sampled 28 days after the second AZD1222 dose. These receptors all stem from an adult who received the AZD1222 COVID-19 vaccine. The CDR3 runs from the conserved cysteine through the conserved F or W. The D gene is left open where the match is weak. Size is omitted from some rows. Given values are once, few, many or a class for expanded clones.

>TRBV28|-|TRBJ1-2|-
TGTGCCAGCAGTTTAGGGGGGCGGGATGGCTACACCTTC
CASSLGGRDGYTF
>TRBV6-4|-|TRBJ2-3|-
TGTGCCAGCAGTGCCCAGACAGGAGGCACAGATACGCAGTATTTT
CASSAQTGGTDTQYF
>TRBV4-2|-|TRBJ2-1|-
TGTGCCAGCAGTCAAGTCAGCGCCGGAGGCAATGAGCAGTTCTTC
CASSQVSAGGNEQFF
>TRBV5-4|-|TRBJ2-2|TRBD2
TGTGCCAGCAGCAGGGGGAGCGGGAGGGCGGACACCGGGGAGCTGTTTTTT
CASSRGSGRADTGELFF
>TRBV29-1|-|TRBJ2-7|TRBD2
TGCAGCGTTGAAAATAGCGGGAGCTACGAGCAGTACTTC
CSVENSGSYEQYF
>TRBV9|-|TRBJ2-5|-
TGTGCCAGCAGCCCAGTGGGGCAAGTCCGAGAGACCCAGTACTTC
CASSPVGQVRETQYF
>TRBV30|-|TRBJ2-3|-
TGTGCCTGGAGTGTAACGGCAGATACGCAGTATTTT
CAWSVTADTQYF
>TRBV29-1|-|TRBJ2-7|TRBD1
TGCAGCACCAGACAGGGTTTCTCCTACGAGCAGTACTTC
CSTRQGFSYEQYF
>TRBV7-8|-|TRBJ2-7|-
TGTGCCAGCAGCGTTAGAAGGCTTCGGTCTAGCTACGAGCAGTACTTC
CASSVRRLRSSYEQYF
>TRBV7-8|-|TRBJ2-7|TRBD2
TGTGCCAGCAGCTTAGCCAGACTAGCGGGTCCCCACGAGCAGTACTTC
CASSLARLAGPHEQYF
>TRBV19|-|TRBJ2-5|TRBD1
TGTGCCAGTACCAAAAGACAGGGAATGGTAGAGACCCAGTACTTC
CASTKRQGMVETQYF
>TRBV5-4|-|TRBJ2-7|TRBD2
TGTGCCAGCAGCCTGGGGCGGGAGGCCCCCTACGAGCAGTACTTC
CASSLGREAPYEQYF
>TRBV6-6|-|TRBJ2-2|-
TGTGCCAGCAGGCGAACCCCTAGCGTCGAGAGCGGCGGGGAGCTGTTTTTT
CASRRTPSVESGGELFF
>TRBV13|-|TRBJ1-1|-
TGTGCCAGCAGCTTAGGCCCAGGAGGGAACACTGAAGCTTTCTTT
CASSLGPGGNTEAFF
>TRBV12-3/TRBV12-4|-|TRBJ2-1|TRBD2
TGTGCCAGCATTTCAGGACTAGCGGGAAATCAGTTCTTC
CASISGLAGNQFF
>TRBV11-2|-|TRBJ1-1|-
TGTGCCAGCAGCTCACCGGGACCGCTGAACACTGAAGCTTTCTTT
CASSSPGPLNTEAFF
>TRBV2|-|TRBJ2-1|-
TGTGCCAGCAGTGAAAGTGGGCTGCGGGAGCAGTTCTTC
CASSESGLREQFF
>TRBV4-2|few|TRBJ1-4|-
TGTGCCAGCAGCCAAGCGGGGCGGGAGAGGGAAAAACTGTTTTTT
CASSQAGREREKLFF